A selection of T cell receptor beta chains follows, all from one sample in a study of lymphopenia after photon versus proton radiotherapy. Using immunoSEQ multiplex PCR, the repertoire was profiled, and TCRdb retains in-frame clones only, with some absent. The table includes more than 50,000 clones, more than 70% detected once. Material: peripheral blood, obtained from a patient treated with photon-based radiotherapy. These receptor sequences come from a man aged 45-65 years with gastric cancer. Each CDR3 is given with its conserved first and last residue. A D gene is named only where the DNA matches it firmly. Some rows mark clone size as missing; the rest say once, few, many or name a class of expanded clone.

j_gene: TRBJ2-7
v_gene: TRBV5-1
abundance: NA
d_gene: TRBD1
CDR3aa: CASSLDGTGGLYEQYF
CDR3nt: TGCGCCAGCAGCTTGGATGGGACAGGGGGGCTCTACGAGCAGTACTTC

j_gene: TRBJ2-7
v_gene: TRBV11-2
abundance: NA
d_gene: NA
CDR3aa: CASSPDRFEQYF
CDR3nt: TGTGCCAGCAGCCCGGACCGTTTCGAGCAGTACTTC

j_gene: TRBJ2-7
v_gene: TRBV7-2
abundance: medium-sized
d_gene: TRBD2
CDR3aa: CASSPGAGREQYF
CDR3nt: TGTGCCAGCAGCCCGGGAGCGGGGAGGGAGCAGTACTTC

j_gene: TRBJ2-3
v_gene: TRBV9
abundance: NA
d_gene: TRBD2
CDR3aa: CASSRLAGMVGDTQYF
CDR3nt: TGTGCCAGCAGCCGACTAGCGGGAATGGTAGGGGATACGCAGTATTTT

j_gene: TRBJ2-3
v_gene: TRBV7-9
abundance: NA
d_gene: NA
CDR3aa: CASSLSWDTQYF
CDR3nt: TGTGCCAGCAGCTTATCTTGGGATACGCAGTATTTT

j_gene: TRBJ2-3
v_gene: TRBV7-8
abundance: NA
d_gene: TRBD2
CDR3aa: CASSPSRLAGRLIGQYF
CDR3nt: TGTGCCAGCAGCCCATCCAGACTAGCGGGGCGCCTCATAGGGCAGTATTTT

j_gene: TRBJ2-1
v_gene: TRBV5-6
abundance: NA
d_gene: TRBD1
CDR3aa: CASSFGQGSGEQFF
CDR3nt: TGTGCCAGCAGCTTCGGACAGGGTTCGGGGGAGCAGTTCTTC

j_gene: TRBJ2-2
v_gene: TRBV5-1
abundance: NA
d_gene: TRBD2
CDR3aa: CASSLGLARNTGELFF
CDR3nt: TGCGCCAGCAGCTTGGGACTAGCGAGGAACACCGGGGAGCTGTTTTTT

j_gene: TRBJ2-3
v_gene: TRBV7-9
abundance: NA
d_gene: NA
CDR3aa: CASSSFTDTQYF
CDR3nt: TGTGCCAGCAGCTCCTTTACAGATACGCAGTATTTT

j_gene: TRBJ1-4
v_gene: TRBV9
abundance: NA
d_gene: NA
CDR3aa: CASSRRDRSTNEKLFF
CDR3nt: TGTGCCAGCAGCCGCCGGGACCGCTCAACTAATGAAAAACTGTTTTTT

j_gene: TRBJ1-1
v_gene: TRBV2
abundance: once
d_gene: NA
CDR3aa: CASSEAAGRWNTEAFF
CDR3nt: TGTGCCAGCAGTGAAGCGGCGGGGAGGTGGAACACTGAAGCTTTCTTT

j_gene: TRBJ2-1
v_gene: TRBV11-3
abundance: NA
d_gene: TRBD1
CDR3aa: CASSRPGQGDNEQFF
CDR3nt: TGTGCCAGCAGCCGACCGGGACAGGGTGATAATGAGCAGTTCTTC

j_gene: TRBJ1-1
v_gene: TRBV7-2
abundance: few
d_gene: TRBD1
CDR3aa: CASSLAGTGLEAFF
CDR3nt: TGTGCCAGCAGCTTAGCCGGGACAGGGCTTGAAGCTTTCTTT

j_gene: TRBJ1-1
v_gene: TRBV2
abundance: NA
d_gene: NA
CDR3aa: CASSETGANTEAFF
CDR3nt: TGTGCCAGCAGTGAAACGGGGGCGAACACTGAAGCTTTCTTT

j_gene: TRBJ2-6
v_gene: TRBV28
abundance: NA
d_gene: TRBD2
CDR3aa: CASSLPLGGAGANVLTF
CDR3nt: TGTGCCAGCAGTCTCCCACTCGGGGGGGCTGGGGCCAACGTCCTGACTTTC

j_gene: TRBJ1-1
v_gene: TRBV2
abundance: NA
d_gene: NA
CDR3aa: CASTRTEVLTEAFF
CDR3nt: TGTGCCAGCACCAGGACGGAGGTACTCACTGAAGCTTTCTTT

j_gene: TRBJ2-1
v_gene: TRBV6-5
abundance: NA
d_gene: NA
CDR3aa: CASSSPNEQFF
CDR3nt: TGTGCCAGCAGTTCCCCCAATGAGCAGTTCTTC

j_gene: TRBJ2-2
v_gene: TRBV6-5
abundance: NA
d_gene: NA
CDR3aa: CASSYSHPNTGELFF
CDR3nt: TGTGCCAGCAGTTACTCGCATCCGAACACCGGGGAGCTGTTTTTT

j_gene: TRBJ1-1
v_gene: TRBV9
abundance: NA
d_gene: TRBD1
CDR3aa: CASSADRETEAFF
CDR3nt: TGTGCCAGCAGCGCGGACAGGGAAACTGAAGCTTTCTTT

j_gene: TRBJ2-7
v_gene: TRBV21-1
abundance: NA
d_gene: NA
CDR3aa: CASLWIRESRHSPEQYF
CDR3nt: TGTGCCAGCCTATGGATCCGGGAGAGCCGGCATTCCCCTGAGCAGTACTTC

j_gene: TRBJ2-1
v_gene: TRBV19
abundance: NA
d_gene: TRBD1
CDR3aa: CASSRTGTGVVNEQFF
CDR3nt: TGTGCCAGTAGTAGGACAGGGACAGGGGTTGTAAATGAGCAGTTCTTC

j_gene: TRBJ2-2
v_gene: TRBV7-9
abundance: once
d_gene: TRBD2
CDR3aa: CASSELLAGVNGELFF
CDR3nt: TGTGCCAGCAGCGAGCTACTAGCGGGAGTTAACGGGGAGCTGTTTTTT

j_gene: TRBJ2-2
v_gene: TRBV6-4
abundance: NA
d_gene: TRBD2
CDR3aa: CASSELADTGELFF
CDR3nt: TGTGCCAGCAGTGAGCTAGCGGACACCGGGGAGCTGTTTTTT

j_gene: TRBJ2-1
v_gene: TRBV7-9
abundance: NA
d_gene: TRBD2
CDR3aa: CASSLVTLKREARHNEQFF
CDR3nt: TGTGCCAGCAGCTTAGTGACCCTCAAGCGGGAGGCTCGACACAATGAGCAGTTCTTC

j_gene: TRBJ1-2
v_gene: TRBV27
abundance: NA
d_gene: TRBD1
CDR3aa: CASGDRDSYGYTF
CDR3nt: TGTGCCAGCGGGGACAGGGACAGCTATGGCTACACCTTC

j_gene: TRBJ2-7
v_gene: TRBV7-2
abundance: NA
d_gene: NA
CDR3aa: CASSQRRWEQYF
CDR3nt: TGTGCCAGCAGCCAGAGGAGGTGGGAGCAGTACTTC

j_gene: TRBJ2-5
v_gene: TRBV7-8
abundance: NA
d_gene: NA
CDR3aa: CASSFQETQYF
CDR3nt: TGTGCCAGCAGCTTCCAAGAGACCCAGTACTTC

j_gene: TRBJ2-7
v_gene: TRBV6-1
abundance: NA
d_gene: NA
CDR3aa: CASSEDGVRHEQYF
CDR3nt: TGTGCCAGCAGTGAAGACGGAGTTCGCCACGAGCAGTACTTC

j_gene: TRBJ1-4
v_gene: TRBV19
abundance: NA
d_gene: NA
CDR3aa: CASSIDRPGRREKLFF
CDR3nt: TGTGCCAGTAGTATAGATAGGCCCGGGCGACGTGAAAAACTGTTTTTT

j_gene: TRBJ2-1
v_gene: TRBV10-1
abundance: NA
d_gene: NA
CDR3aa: CASSERLGIYNEQFF
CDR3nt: TGCGCCAGCAGTGAGCGTCTAGGGATATACAATGAGCAGTTCTTC